Listed below are T cell receptor beta chains from one sample, sequenced in a study of blood T cell repertoires in COVID-19. This table comes from immunoSEQ multiplex PCR, and its TCRdb copy is limited to in-frame clones, with some not included. The table lists about 300,000 clones, around 92% of them singletons. The sequenced sample consisted of peripheral blood. The receptors shown here come from a woman between 25 and 40 years old with COVID-19, enrolled during active disease. Each CDR3 is given with its conserved first and last residue. D genes are given only for firm matches. Part of the rows lack a size; the others show once, few, many or a class for expanded clones.

clone_size: .; d_call: TRBD1; v_call: TRBV5-6; j_call: TRBJ1-5; cdr3_aa: CASSSRDRGIEPQHF; cdr3_nt: TGTGCCAGCAGCTCCCGGGACAGGGGTATAGAGCCCCAGCATTTT
clone_size: .; d_call: .; v_call: TRBV19; j_call: TRBJ1-4; cdr3_aa: CASSIRGIRTNEKLFF; cdr3_nt: TGTGCCAGTAGTATAAGAGGGATTCGAACTAATGAAAAACTGTTTTTT
clone_size: .; d_call: TRBD1; v_call: TRBV12-3/TRBV12-4; j_call: TRBJ1-1; cdr3_aa: CASSPDRAREAFF; cdr3_nt: TGTGCCAGCAGTCCGGACAGGGCAAGGGAGGCTTTCTTT
clone_size: once; d_call: .; v_call: TRBV3-1/TRBV3-2; j_call: TRBJ1-6; cdr3_aa: CASSHRDYNSPLHF; cdr3_nt: TGTGCCAGCAGTCACAGGGACTATAATTCACCCCTCCACTTT
clone_size: .; d_call: TRBD1; v_call: TRBV9; j_call: TRBJ1-1; cdr3_aa: CASSVGITGQGGNTEAFF; cdr3_nt: TGTGCCAGCAGCGTAGGAATTACGGGACAGGGAGGGAACACTGAAGCTTTCTTT
clone_size: many; d_call: .; v_call: TRBV5-1; j_call: TRBJ1-1; cdr3_aa: CASLGDGFTEAFF; cdr3_nt: TGCGCCAGCCTAGGGGATGGATTCACTGAAGCTTTCTTT
clone_size: .; d_call: .; v_call: TRBV5-4; j_call: TRBJ2-2; cdr3_aa: CASSQKTSTGELFF; cdr3_nt: TGTGCCAGCAGCCAAAAGACTAGCACCGGGGAGCTGTTTTTT
clone_size: many; d_call: TRBD1; v_call: TRBV11-2; j_call: TRBJ1-2; cdr3_aa: CASSLSRFGTGVGNGYTF; cdr3_nt: TGTGCCAGCAGCTTAAGTCGGTTCGGGACAGGCGTGGGTAATGGCTACACCTTC
clone_size: .; d_call: .; v_call: TRBV28; j_call: TRBJ1-2; cdr3_aa: CASRPDSNYGYTF; cdr3_nt: TGTGCCAGCAGGCCCGACAGTAACTATGGCTACACCTTC
clone_size: .; d_call: .; v_call: TRBV14; j_call: TRBJ2-3; cdr3_aa: CASSPGSGTQYF; cdr3_nt: TGTGCCAGCAGCCCTGGTAGTGGTACGCAGTATTTT
clone_size: few; d_call: TRBD1; v_call: TRBV6-6; j_call: TRBJ1-5; cdr3_aa: CASSYGWMTGDQPQHF; cdr3_nt: TGTGCCAGCAGTTACGGGTGGATGACAGGGGATCAGCCCCAGCATTTT
clone_size: .; d_call: .; v_call: TRBV9; j_call: TRBJ2-6; cdr3_aa: CASSVAPASSGANVLTF; cdr3_nt: TGTGCCAGCAGCGTAGCTCCCGCCAGCTCTGGGGCCAACGTCCTGACTTTC
clone_size: .; d_call: TRBD1; v_call: TRBV11-3; j_call: TRBJ2-5; cdr3_aa: CASSTRTGAQETQYF; cdr3_nt: TGTGCCAGCAGCACGAGGACAGGTGCCCAAGAGACCCAGTACTTC
clone_size: once; d_call: TRBD1; v_call: TRBV19; j_call: TRBJ1-5; cdr3_aa: CASSKKGQGAKNQPQHF; cdr3_nt: TGTGCCAGTAGTAAAAAGGGACAGGGGGCGAAGAATCAGCCCCAGCATTTT
clone_size: .; d_call: .; v_call: TRBV6-2/TRBV6-3; j_call: TRBJ1-1; cdr3_aa: CASSYFQGTEAFF; cdr3_nt: TGTGCCAGCAGTTACTTCCAGGGGACTGAAGCTTTCTTT
clone_size: .; d_call: TRBD1; v_call: TRBV7-9; j_call: TRBJ2-3; cdr3_aa: CASSFSPGQGIDTQYF; cdr3_nt: TGTGCCAGCAGCTTTTCCCCGGGACAGGGGATCGATACGCAGTATTTT
clone_size: few; d_call: TRBD1; v_call: TRBV18; j_call: TRBJ2-5; cdr3_aa: CASSRGTGEAETQYF; cdr3_nt: TGTGCCAGCTCCCGCGGGACAGGGGAAGCAGAGACCCAGTACTTC
clone_size: .; d_call: .; v_call: TRBV7-6; j_call: TRBJ2-1; cdr3_aa: CASSHTRDYNEQFF; cdr3_nt: TGTGCCAGCAGCCACACTCGGGACTACAATGAGCAGTTCTTC
clone_size: .; d_call: .; v_call: TRBV4-2; j_call: TRBJ2-3; cdr3_aa: CASSQDEASGTDTQYF; cdr3_nt: TGTGCCAGCAGCCAAGACGAGGCCTCGGGCACAGATACGCAGTATTTT
clone_size: .; d_call: TRBD2; v_call: TRBV19; j_call: TRBJ2-3; cdr3_aa: CASSDRGGLSSDTQYF; cdr3_nt: TGTGCCAGTAGTGACCGGGGGGGCCTCAGCTCAGATACGCAGTATTTT
clone_size: few; d_call: .; v_call: TRBV6-1; j_call: TRBJ2-6; cdr3_aa: CASSEEAGAGANVLTF; cdr3_nt: TGTGCCAGCAGTGAAGAGGCAGGGGCCGGGGCCAACGTCCTGACTTTC
clone_size: .; d_call: .; v_call: TRBV6-5; j_call: TRBJ2-1; cdr3_aa: CASSYSQTSYNEQFF; cdr3_nt: TGTGCCAGCAGTTACTCCCAAACTAGCTACAATGAGCAGTTCTTC
clone_size: .; d_call: .; v_call: TRBV19; j_call: TRBJ1-3; cdr3_aa: CASNPGVRSSGNTIYF; cdr3_nt: TGTGCCAGCAACCCCGGAGTACGGAGCTCTGGAAACACCATATATTTT
clone_size: .; d_call: .; v_call: TRBV4-1; j_call: TRBJ2-5; cdr3_aa: CASSRLGGFFQETQYF; cdr3_nt: TGCGCCAGCAGCCGGCTCGGCGGGTTCTTTCAAGAGACCCAGTACTTC
clone_size: .; d_call: TRBD1; v_call: TRBV7-2; j_call: TRBJ1-5; cdr3_aa: CASSFLDRGQPQHF; cdr3_nt: TGTGCCAGCAGCTTCTTGGACAGGGGGCAACCCCAGCATTTT
clone_size: .; d_call: TRBD1; v_call: TRBV28; j_call: TRBJ1-2; cdr3_aa: CASSFTLKGADGYTF; cdr3_nt: TGTGCCAGCAGTTTTACATTAAAGGGGGCCGATGGCTACACCTTC
clone_size: .; d_call: .; v_call: TRBV19; j_call: TRBJ1-1; cdr3_aa: CASSIGEGTEAFF; cdr3_nt: TGTGCCAGTAGTATAGGGGAGGGAACTGAAGCTTTCTTT
clone_size: .; d_call: .; v_call: TRBV29-1; j_call: TRBJ1-5; cdr3_aa: CSVEQSRVDQPQHF; cdr3_nt: TGCAGCGTCGAGCAATCCAGGGTGGATCAGCCCCAGCATTTT
clone_size: .; d_call: TRBD1; v_call: TRBV7-8; j_call: TRBJ2-6; cdr3_aa: CASSKLTGNGANVLTF; cdr3_nt: TGTGCCAGCAGCAAACTGACAGGGAACGGGGCCAACGTCCTGACTTTC
clone_size: .; d_call: .; v_call: TRBV19; j_call: TRBJ2-2; cdr3_aa: CASSWKMVRGGELFF; cdr3_nt: TGTGCCAGTAGTTGGAAAATGGTCCGGGGCGGGGAGCTGTTTTTT
clone_size: .; d_call: TRBD1; v_call: TRBV28; j_call: TRBJ1-2; cdr3_aa: CASSSRGTGGGYTF; cdr3_nt: TGTGCCAGCAGTTCCCGCGGGACAGGGGGAGGCTACACCTTC
clone_size: .; d_call: .; v_call: TRBV5-6; j_call: TRBJ1-3; cdr3_aa: CASSHLQGNTIYF; cdr3_nt: TGTGCCAGCAGCCACCTACAGGGAAACACCATATATTTT
clone_size: .; d_call: .; v_call: TRBV5-5; j_call: TRBJ1-1; cdr3_aa: CASSLGIDISYGTEAFF; cdr3_nt: TGTGCCAGCAGCTTGGGCATCGACATCAGTTACGGCACTGAAGCTTTCTTT
clone_size: .; d_call: .; v_call: TRBV4-2; j_call: TRBJ1-1; cdr3_aa: CASNQVGGRNTEAFF; cdr3_nt: TGTGCCAGCAATCAGGTGGGGGGGCGGAACACTGAAGCTTTCTTT
clone_size: .; d_call: .; v_call: TRBV7-2; j_call: TRBJ1-6; cdr3_aa: CASSFFLSPLHF; cdr3_nt: TGTGCCAGCAGCTTTTTCCTTTCACCCCTCCACTTT
clone_size: .; d_call: TRBD1; v_call: TRBV5-1; j_call: TRBJ2-3; cdr3_aa: CASSLDRTGSTDTQYF; cdr3_nt: TGCGCCAGCAGCTTGGATAGGACAGGCTCCACAGATACGCAGTATTTT
clone_size: once; d_call: TRBD2; v_call: TRBV27; j_call: TRBJ2-1; cdr3_aa: CASRSGGPDEQFF; cdr3_nt: TGTGCCAGCAGGAGCGGGGGTCCCGATGAGCAGTTCTTC
clone_size: .; d_call: .; v_call: TRBV7-9; j_call: TRBJ1-2; cdr3_aa: CASSPTSLIYGYTF; cdr3_nt: TGTGCCAGCAGCCCTACCTCCTTAATTTATGGCTACACCTTC
clone_size: many; d_call: .; v_call: TRBV24-1; j_call: TRBJ2-3; cdr3_aa: CATSVRGGQDTQYF; cdr3_nt: TGTGCCACCAGTGTCCGAGGGGGACAAGATACGCAGTATTTT
clone_size: .; d_call: TRBD1; v_call: TRBV11-2; j_call: TRBJ1-4; cdr3_aa: CASSPGTGSEKLFF; cdr3_nt: TGTGCCAGCAGCCCCGGGACAGGAAGTGAAAAACTGTTTTTT
clone_size: few; d_call: TRBD2; v_call: TRBV7-8; j_call: TRBJ2-7; cdr3_aa: CASSLEASGGLTAYEQYF; cdr3_nt: TGTGCCAGCAGCTTAGAGGCTAGCGGGGGCCTAACGGCCTACGAGCAGTACTTC
clone_size: .; d_call: TRBD1; v_call: TRBV19; j_call: TRBJ2-1; cdr3_aa: CASMTDRGYEQFF; cdr3_nt: TGTGCCAGTATGACGGACAGGGGTTACGAGCAGTTCTTC